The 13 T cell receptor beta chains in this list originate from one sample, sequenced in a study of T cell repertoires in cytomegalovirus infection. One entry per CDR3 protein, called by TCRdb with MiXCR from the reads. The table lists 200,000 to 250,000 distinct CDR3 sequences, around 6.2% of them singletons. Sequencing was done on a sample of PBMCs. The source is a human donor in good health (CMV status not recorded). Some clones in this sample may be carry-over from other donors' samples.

The CDR3 DNA sequence: TGTGCCTGGAGTAACAGACGAGACTATGGCTACACCTTC. Protein: CAWSNRRDYGYTF. The V call is TRBV30, the J call TRBJ1-2; D ambiguous. Germline V gives CDR1 GTSNPN, CDR2 SVGIG (reference sequence). Trimming stripped 2 bases from V and 3 bases from J, with 10 bases between. This CDR3 comprises 13 residues.

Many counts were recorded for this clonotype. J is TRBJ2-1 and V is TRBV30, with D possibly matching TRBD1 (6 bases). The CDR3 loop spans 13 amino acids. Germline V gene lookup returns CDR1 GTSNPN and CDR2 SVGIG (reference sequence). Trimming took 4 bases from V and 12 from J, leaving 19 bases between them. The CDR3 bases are TGTGCCTGGACCTCAGGCATCCAGGGGATGCAGTTCTTC. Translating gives CAWTSGIQGMQFF.

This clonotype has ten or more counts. CDR3: CATEAGGSPSNQPQHF. In nucleotides, the CDR3 is TGTGCCACCGAAGCGGGGGGCAGTCCTAGCAATCAGCCCCAGCATTTT. The rearrangement links TRBV7-9 to TRBJ1-5, with D tentatively TRBD1 (6 bases). CDR3 length equals 16 residues. CDR1 is SEHNR, CDR2 FQNEAQ, per germline (reference sequence). With 10 bases removed from V and 0 bases from J, the gap between germline ends came to 19 bases.

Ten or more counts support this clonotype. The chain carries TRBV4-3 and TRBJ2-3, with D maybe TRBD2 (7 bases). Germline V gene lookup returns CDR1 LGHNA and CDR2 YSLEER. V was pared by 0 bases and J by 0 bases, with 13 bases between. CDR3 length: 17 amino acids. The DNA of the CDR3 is TGCGCCAGCAGCCAAGAAGGGGGGGGACCAAGCACAGATACGCAGTATTTT. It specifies CASSQEGGGPSTDTQYF.

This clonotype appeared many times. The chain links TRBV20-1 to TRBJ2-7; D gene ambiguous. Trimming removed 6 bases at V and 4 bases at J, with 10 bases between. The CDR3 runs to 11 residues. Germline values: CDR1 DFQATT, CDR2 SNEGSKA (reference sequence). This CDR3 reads CSARTLYEQYF. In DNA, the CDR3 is TGCAGTGCCAGGACCCTTTACGAGCAGTACTTC.

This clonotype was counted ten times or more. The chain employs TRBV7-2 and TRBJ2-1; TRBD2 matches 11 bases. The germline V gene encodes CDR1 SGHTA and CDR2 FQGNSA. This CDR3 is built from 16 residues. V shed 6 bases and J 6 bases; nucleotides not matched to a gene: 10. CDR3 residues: CASSPNLAGGFNEQFF. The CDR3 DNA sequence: TGTGCCAGCAGTCCAAACCTAGCGGGGGGCTTCAATGAGCAGTTCTTC.

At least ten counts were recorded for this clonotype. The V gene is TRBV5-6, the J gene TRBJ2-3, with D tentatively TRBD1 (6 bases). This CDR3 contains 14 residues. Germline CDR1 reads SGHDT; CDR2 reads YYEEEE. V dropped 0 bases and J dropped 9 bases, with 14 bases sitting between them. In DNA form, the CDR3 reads TGTGCCAGCAGCTTGGGGACAGTTCCCCTGACGCAGTATTTT. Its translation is CASSLGTVPLTQYF.

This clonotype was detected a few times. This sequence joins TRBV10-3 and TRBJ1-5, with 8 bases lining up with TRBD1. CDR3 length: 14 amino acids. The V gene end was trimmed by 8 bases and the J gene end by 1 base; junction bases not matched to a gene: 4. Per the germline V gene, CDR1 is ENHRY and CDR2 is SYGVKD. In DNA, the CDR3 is TGTGCCATCGGGGGGGACAGGAGCAATCAGCCCCAGCATTTT. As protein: CAIGGDRSNQPQHF.

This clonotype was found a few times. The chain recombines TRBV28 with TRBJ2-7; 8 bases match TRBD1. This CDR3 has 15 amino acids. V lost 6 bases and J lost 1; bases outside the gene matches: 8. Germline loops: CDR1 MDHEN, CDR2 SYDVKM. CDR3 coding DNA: TGTGCCAGCAGGGAACAGGGGGTGCCTTCCTACGAGCAGTACTTC. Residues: CASREQGVPSYEQYF.

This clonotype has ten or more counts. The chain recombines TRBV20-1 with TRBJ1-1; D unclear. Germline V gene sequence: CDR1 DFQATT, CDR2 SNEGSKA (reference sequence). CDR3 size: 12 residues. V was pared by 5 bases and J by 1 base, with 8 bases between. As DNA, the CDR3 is TGCAGTGCTGTTCATGGGAACACTGAAGCTTTCTTT. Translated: CSAVHGNTEAFF.

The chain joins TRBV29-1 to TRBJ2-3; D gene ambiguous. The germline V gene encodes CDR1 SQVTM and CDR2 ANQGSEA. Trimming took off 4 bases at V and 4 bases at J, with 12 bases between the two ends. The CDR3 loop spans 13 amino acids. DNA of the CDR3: TGCAGCGTTGGGGGTGGCGTGGCAGATACGCAGTATTTT. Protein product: CSVGGGVADTQYF.

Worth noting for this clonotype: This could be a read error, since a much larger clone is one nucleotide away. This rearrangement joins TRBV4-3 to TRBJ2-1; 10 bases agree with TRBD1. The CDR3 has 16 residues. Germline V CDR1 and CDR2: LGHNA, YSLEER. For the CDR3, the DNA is TGCGCCATCAGCCAGGGGACAGGGGCGCCGTCGGGTGAGCAGTTCTTC. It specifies CAISQGTGAPSGEQFF.

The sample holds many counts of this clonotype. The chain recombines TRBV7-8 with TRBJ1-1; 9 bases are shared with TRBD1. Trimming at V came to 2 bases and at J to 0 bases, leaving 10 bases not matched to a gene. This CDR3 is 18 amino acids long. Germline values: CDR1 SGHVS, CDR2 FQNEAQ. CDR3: CASSLPRGGQGLNTEAFF. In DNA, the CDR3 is TGTGCCAGCAGCTTACCCAGGGGCGGACAGGGGCTGAACACTGAAGCTTTCTTT. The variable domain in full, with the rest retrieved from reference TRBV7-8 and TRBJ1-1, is GAGVSQSPRYKVAKRGQDVALRCDPISGHVSLFWYQQALGQGPEFLTYFQNEAQLDKSGLPSDRFFAERPEGSVSTLKIQRTQQEDSAVYLCASSLPRGGQGLNTEAFFGQGTRLTVV.